The present T cell receptor beta chain was sequenced within a study of T cell repertoires in cytomegalovirus infection. Turning to the study itself: Public TCR beta signatures were indicative of both CMV infection and a matching HLA type. Whole-study findings and limits: People with CMV and the relevant HLA were identified by cumulative public TCR beta family frequency. Predominance within the ex vivo response was attributable to HLA-C-restricted CMV-specific TCR beta clonotypes.

The CDR3 contains 14 residues. A word on this clonotype: Antigen: not known. Its ends do not fully match the called genes, so a read error is possible.

TCRdb fed the reads into MiXCR, producing one record per CDR3 protein. The sample includes 150,000 to 180,000 distinct CDR3 sequences, around a quarter of them seen just once. The receptor was isolated from a human donor in good health (CMV status not recorded). Some clones in this sample may be carry-over from other donors' samples. The gene calls are TRBV12-3 or TRBV12-4 and TRBJ1-1; D perhaps matches TRBD1 (6 bases). Specimen: PBMCs. The CDR3 spells CASSFMGASTGAFF. The DNA for the CDR3 is TGTGCCAGCAGTTTCATGGGGGCGAGCACTGGAGCTTTCTTT.